This T cell receptor beta chain was retrieved from a study of shared clonotypes between healthy human individuals. On this clone: The antigen remains undetermined.

Findings and limits, study-wide: Among a handful of donors, approximately 5% of naive CD4 clonotypes were found in common. All-four-donor shared clonotypes had higher generation probabilities than non-shared clonotypes did.

Profiling relied on immunoSEQ multiplex PCR, and the TCRdb table lists in-frame clones only, not all of them. The profile covers 1.4 million to 1.5 million clones, with around 97% appearing a single time and approximately 1.2% taken by the ten largest. The CDR3 is made up of 14 amino acids. The germline CDR1 and CDR2 sequences are SGHDN and FVKESK. Trimming left V 2 bases short and J 5 bases short, with 12 bases between. Sequenced sample: naive CD4+ T cells sorted from blood. Described subset: CD45RA+ positively selected. The chain employs TRBV14 and TRBJ2-5; a possible D gene is TRBD2 (6 bases). This receptor was taken from a young man in good health. The chain's CDR3 is CASSQNARGETQYF. The DNA of the CDR3 is TGTGCCAGCAGCCAAAATGCCCGGGGGGAGACCCAGTACTTC.